The sequence of this T cell receptor beta chain was determined in a study of shared clonotypes between healthy human individuals. Profiling relied on immunoSEQ multiplex PCR, and the TCRdb table lists in-frame clones only, not all of them. The sample holds some 1 million clones, approximately 72% seen once. The CDR3 length is 14 residues. The V end was cut by 4 bases, the J end by 3 bases, with 9 bases between. From germline, CDR1 is SNHLY and CDR2 FYNNEI. Each donor was a Caucasian adult residing in Nashville, Tennessee. This chain uses TRBV2 with TRBJ2-2, with D perhaps matching TRBD1 (6 bases). The source material was memory CD4+ T cells sorted from blood. Subset noted: CD45RA-negative fraction. The receptor comes from a man aged 18 to 30 in good health. The CDR3 DNA follows: TGTGCCAGCAGTGTACAGGGATACACCGGGGAGCTGTTTTTT. It codes for CASSVQGYTGELFF.